This T cell receptor (beta chain) was profiled in a study of regulatory T cells in long-lasting Graves disease. Background on the study: By definition, persistent Graves' disease involved antithyroid drugs for over 5 years alongside positive TSH receptor antibodies.

V was pared by 3 bases and J by 4 bases, with 5 bases of the junction left unmatched. Germline V gene data show CDR1 as SEHNR and CDR2 as FQNEAQ (reference sequence). This CDR3 comprises 14 residues. Concerning this clonotype: Its antigen is currently unknown.

Time point noted: persistent/refractory GD, antithyroid drugs over 5 years with positive TRAb. From PBMCs, RNA was extracted and then used to make the TCR library. Peripheral blood, at 8.5 to 9 milliliters, went into EDTA tubes. Findings and limits, study-wide: Persistent Graves' cases showed lower TCR diversity than newly diagnosed cases. Preferential use of TRBV28, TRBJ1-2 and TRBJ2-5 was seen in persistent disease.

Building the TCR beta libraries relied on iRepertoire HTBI primers, and CDR3 regions underwent Arm-PCR. TCRdb used MiXCR to reprocess the multiplex PCR reads, holding one entry per CDR3 protein. The table records about 460,000 distinct CDR3 sequences, roughly 23% of them present only once. The chain couples TRBV7-9 to TRBJ2-5; 7 nucleotides align to TRBD1. Source: peripheral blood mononuclear cells (PBMCs), taken when the disease was refractory, from a patient treated with antithyroid drugs. The receptor's source is a female donor with Graves disease. The CDR3 loop reads CASSFTGVGETQYF. The DNA for the CDR3 is TGTGCCAGCAGCTTTACAGGGGTGGGAGAGACCCAGTACTTC.